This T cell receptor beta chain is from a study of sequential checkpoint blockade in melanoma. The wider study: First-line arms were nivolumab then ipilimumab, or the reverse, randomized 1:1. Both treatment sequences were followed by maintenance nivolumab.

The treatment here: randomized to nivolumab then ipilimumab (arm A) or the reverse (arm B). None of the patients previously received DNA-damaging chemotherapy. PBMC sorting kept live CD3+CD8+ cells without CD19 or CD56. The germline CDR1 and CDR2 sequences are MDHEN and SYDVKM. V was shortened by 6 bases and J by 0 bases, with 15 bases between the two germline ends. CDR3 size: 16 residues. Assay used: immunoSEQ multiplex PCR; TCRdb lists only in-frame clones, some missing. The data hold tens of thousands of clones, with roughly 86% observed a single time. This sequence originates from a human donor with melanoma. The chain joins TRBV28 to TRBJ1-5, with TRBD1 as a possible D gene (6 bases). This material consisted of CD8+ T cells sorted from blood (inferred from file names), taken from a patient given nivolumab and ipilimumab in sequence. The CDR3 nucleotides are TGTGCCAGCAGCCGGACAGTGAATCGTAGCAATCAGCCCCAGCATTTT. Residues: CASSRTVNRSNQPQHF.